What follows are 13 T cell receptor beta chains derived from one specimen sequenced in a study of shared clonotypes between healthy human individuals (dated by TCRdb to 2020 to 2022). Libraries were made using the immunoSEQ multiplex PCR assay. Here the immuneACCESS table is served through TCRdb, limited to in-frame sequences with V and J called. Missing clones are a known gap in these copies; in checked studies unresolved V genes cover under half, and the rest lacks a known reason. The sample records 600,000 or so clones, 98% of which are singletons. In total, the top ten clones hold less than 0.35% of the sample. CD8 naive samples were CD45RO-negative cells positively selected for CCR7, giving a CD45RA+CCR7+ population that excluded TemRA cells. The sequenced material came from naive CD8+ T cells sorted from blood. This specimen's cell subset or site label, interpreted: CD45RA+CCR7+. The receptors originated from a man aged 25-45 years in good health.

The genes are TRBV15 and TRBJ1-1; 7 bases are shared with TRBD1. V lost 0 bases to trimming and J lost 4 bases; unmatched junction nucleotides: 2. Germline CDR1 is LNHNV and CDR2 is YYDKDF (reference sequence). The CDR3 has 14 amino acids. CDR3 residues: CATSRDRTGTEAFF. The CDR3 DNA sequence: TGTGCCACCAGCAGAGATAGGACAGGCACTGAAGCTTTCTTT.

This clone was detected only once. The J gene is TRBJ2-3, the V gene TRBV11-2; 8 positions match TRBD1. The CDR3 has 14 amino acids. With V trimmed by 1 base and J by 6 bases, 3 bases remained unmatched. CDR1 and CDR2 (germline): SGHAT, FQNNGV. The CDR3 DNA follows: TGTGCCAGCAGCTTAGGGACAGGGCTCGATACGCAGTATTTT. This translates into CASSLGTGLDTQYF.

The V call is TRBV27, the J call TRBJ2-5; 7 nucleotides line up with TRBD2. Per germline, CDR1 MNHEY and CDR2 SMNVEV (reference sequence). This CDR3 has 14 amino acids. The trim removed 2 bases at V and 5 bases at J, leaving 5 bases unmatched. The CDR3 nucleotides read TGTGCCAGCAGTTTAATCGGGGAGGGGGAGACCCAGTACTTC. This translates into CASSLIGEGETQYF.

The chain uses TRBV9 and TRBJ2-3; a possible D gene is TRBD1 (5 bases). The V gene lost 0 bases and the J gene lost 4 bases, with 15 bases spanning the gap. The CDR3 consists of 16 residues. CDR1 is SGDLS and CDR2 is YYNGEE in the germline V gene. CDR3 coding DNA: TGTGCCAGCAGCGTAGATAGTAGGGGCCTACCAGATACGCAGTATTTT. Protein: CASSVDSRGLPDTQYF.

The CDR3: CASRVGGEVRNEQFF. The CDR3 DNA reads TGTGCCAGCAGGGTCGGGGGGGAAGTTCGGAATGAGCAGTTCTTC. The chain links TRBV5-4 to TRBJ2-1; 8 nucleotides match TRBD2. CDR1 SGHNT and CDR2 YYREEE come from the germline V gene (reference sequence). Trimming at V came to 5 bases and at J to 7 bases, leaving 11 bases not matched to a gene. The CDR3 runs 15 residues.

The gene calls are TRBV18 and TRBJ1-2; tentative D call: TRBD1 (6 bases). CDR1 is KGHSH, CDR2 LQKENI, per germline. Deletions cut 0 bases from V and 7 bases from J, with 15 bases between. The CDR3 is made up of 15 amino acids. CDR3 amino acids: CASSPPTTGRGGYTF. For the CDR3, the DNA is TGTGCCAGCTCACCACCGACTACAGGGCGAGGTGGCTACACCTTC. The full variable domain, in which reference TRBV18 and TRBJ1-2 provide the parts outside the CDR3, is NAGVMQNPRHLVRRRGQEARLRCSPMKGHSHVYWYRQLPEEGLKFMVYLQKENIIDESGMPKERFSAEFPKEGPSILRIQQVVRGDSAAYFCASSPPTTGRGGYTFGSGTRLTVV.

This chain joins TRBV4-1 and TRBJ2-2; no reliable D call. CDR3 size: 15 residues. Germline assignment: CDR1 MGHRA and CDR2 YSYEKL. V lost 0 bases and J lost 4, with 9 bases in between. CDR3 region: CASSQEAGSTGELFF. The CDR3 bases are TGCGCCAGCAGCCAAGAAGCAGGCAGCACCGGGGAGCTGTTTTTT.

The J gene is TRBJ2-3, the V gene TRBV21-1; TRBD2, the table's D call, lacks a check against the DNA. TRBV21-1 counts as a pseudogene. CDR3 length: 17 residues. The CDR3 reads CASSKGLAENSTDTQYF. The CDR3 bases are TGTGCCAGCAGCAAAGGCCTAGCGGAAAATTCCACAGATACGCAGTATTTT.

The chain links TRBV16 to TRBJ1-5, with no clear D. V was shortened by 1 base and J by 8 bases, with 12 bases between the two germline ends. CDR1 and CDR2 (germline): KGHSY, FQNENV. This CDR3 comprises 14 residues. CDR3 region: CASSQLEGMEPQHF. CDR3 nucleotide sequence: TGTGCCAGCAGCCAATTGGAGGGAATGGAGCCCCAGCATTTT.

The J gene is TRBJ2-7, the V gene TRBV15, with D hard to call. Germline V lookup: CDR1 LNHNV, CDR2 YYDKDF (reference sequence). The CDR3 contains 14 residues. The germline V and J ends were trimmed by 1 base and 3 bases, with 10 bases remaining between them. The CDR3 region has the DNA TGTGCCACCAGCAGAGGGGCCGGATACTACGAGCAGTACTTC. This codes for CATSRGAGYYEQYF.

This clone has just one count. The chain combines TRBV7-9 with TRBJ2-3; 11 bases match TRBD2. This CDR3 spans 16 amino acids. Germline CDR1 is SEHNR and CDR2 is FQNEAQ (reference sequence). The V segment lost 5 bases and the J segment 1 base; nucleotides outside the gene matches: 5. The CDR3 sequence is CASSPGTSGGTDTQYF. The CDR3 nucleotides are TGTGCCAGCAGCCCCGGGACTAGCGGAGGCACAGATACGCAGTATTTT.

The chain has TRBV11-2 and TRBJ2-1; D is possibly TRBD2 (5 bases). This CDR3 is built from 17 residues. Germline V gene lookup returns CDR1 SGHAT and CDR2 FQNNGV. Trimming took 5 bases from V and 5 from J, leaving 22 bases between them. CDR3 amino acids: CASSTPTREPRDNEQFF. The CDR3 bases are TGTGCCAGCAGCACCCCCACTAGGGAGCCACGGGACAATGAGCAGTTCTTC.

V is TRBV6-5 and J is TRBJ2-7; D unresolved. The CDR3 spans 14 residues. Germline assignment: CDR1 MNHEY and CDR2 SVGAGI. Trimming shortened V by 5 bases and J by 3 bases, and 14 bases separated the two germline ends. CDR3 sequence (DNA): TGTGCCAGCAGTACGGTCCCGGATTACTACGAGCAGTACTTC. Protein sequence: CASSTVPDYYEQYF.